These T cell receptor beta chains were read from a single sample in a study of T cells in Graves' hyperthyroidism and ophthalmopathy. One entry per CDR3 protein, called by TCRdb with MiXCR from the multiplex PCR reads. This sample carries 500,000 to 650,000 distinct CDR3 sequences, 12% to 15% of them seen once, and the ten largest clones take around 14%. The specimen was blood. These receptors were collected from a woman aged 40 to 49 with Graves' hyperthyroidism. Each CDR3 is given with its conserved first and last residue. The D gene is left open where the match is weak. Size is stated for part of the rows, as once, few or many counts, or as a class when the clone is expanded.

J gene,clone size,D gene,V gene,CDR3 protein,CDR3 DNA
TRBJ2-5,many,TRBD1,TRBV30,CAWSIPTGGGETQYF,TGTGCCTGGAGTATTCCGACAGGGGGCGGCGAGACCCAGTACTTC
TRBJ1-4,many,TRBD1,TRBV2,CASGGQATNEKLFF,TGTGCCAGCGGCGGACAGGCAACTAATGAAAAACTGTTTTTT
TRBJ1-2,many,NA,TRBV18,CASSPGLGDGYTF,TGTGCCAGCTCACCGGGGCTGGGGGATGGCTACACCTTC
TRBJ2-3,many,NA,TRBV11-3,CASSLGGTGTDTQYF,TGTGCCAGCAGCTTAGGCGGGACAGGCACAGATACGCAGTATTTT
TRBJ2-1,many,NA,TRBV7-2,CASSPSLGGTNEQFF,TGTGCCAGCAGCCCATCTCTAGGTGGGACCAATGAGCAGTTCTTC
TRBJ2-5,many,TRBD2,TRBV6-1,CASSVPGTKAQYF,TGTGCCAGCAGTGTGCCCGGGACTAAGGCCCAGTACTTC
TRBJ1-4,many,TRBD1,TRBV30,CAWSELTGPFRATNEKLFF,TGTGCCTGGAGTGAACTGACAGGGCCCTTCCGGGCAACTAATGAAAAACTGTTTTTT
TRBJ2-7,many,NA,TRBV28,CASTTLDEQYF,TGTGCCAGCACAACCCTGGACGAGCAGTACTTC
TRBJ2-3,many,TRBD2,TRBV12-3/TRBV12-4,CASSTGLAGGDTQYF,TGTGCCAGCAGTACGGGACTAGCGGGAGGGGATACGCAGTATTTT
TRBJ2-7,NA,TRBD1,TRBV5-1,CASSSGTGVDEQYF,TGCGCCAGCAGCTCGGGGACAGGGGTGGACGAGCAGTACTTC
TRBJ1-1,many,TRBD1,TRBV12-3/TRBV12-4,CASRGTGDTEAFF,TGTGCCAGCAGGGGGACAGGAGACACTGAAGCTTTCTTT
TRBJ2-7,NA,TRBD1,TRBV6-1,CASRGQGREQYF,TGTGCCAGCAGGGGACAGGGTAGGGAGCAGTACTTC
TRBJ2-2,many,TRBD2,TRBV11-3,CASSFTGTRRSNTGELFF,TGTGCCAGCAGCTTTACCGGGACTAGACGTTCGAACACCGGGGAGCTGTTTTTT
TRBJ2-1,many,NA,TRBV7-6,CASSPFSYNEQFF,TGTGCCAGCAGCCCGTTTTCCTACAATGAGCAGTTCTTC
TRBJ1-1,many,NA,TRBV6-2/TRBV6-3,CASSFLQGAYHTEAFF,TGTGCCAGCAGTTTCCTCCAGGGCGCGTATCACACTGAAGCTTTCTTT
TRBJ1-5,NA,NA,TRBV5-1,CASSLGDPRGNQPQHF,TGCGCCAGCAGCTTGGGGGACCCTCGGGGCAATCAGCCCCAGCATTTT
TRBJ2-3,NA,TRBD2,TRBV9,CASSLRVAGGRDTQYF,TGTGCCAGCAGCCTCCGGGTAGCGGGAGGGCGAGATACGCAGTATTTT
TRBJ2-4,many,TRBD1,TRBV2,CASTIRTGIGELAKNIQYF,TGTGCCAGCACAATAAGGACAGGAATCGGGGAACTAGCCAAAAACATTCAGTACTTC
TRBJ2-3,few,TRBD2,TRBV7-9,CASSSTRLAGVPDTQYF,TGTGCCAGCAGCTCGACCCGACTAGCGGGAGTCCCAGATACGCAGTATTTT
TRBJ2-7,many,TRBD2,TRBV24-1,CATSDQGLAGYEQYF,TGTGCCACCAGTGACCAAGGACTAGCGGGCTACGAGCAGTACTTC
TRBJ1-2,many,NA,TRBV12-3/TRBV12-4,CASSWGDTYGYTF,TGTGCCAGCAGTTGGGGGGACACCTATGGCTACACCTTC
TRBJ2-7,many,NA,TRBV20-1,CSNRLGRSQYF,TGCAGCAATAGGCTGGGACGGTCGCAGTACTTC
TRBJ2-2,many,TRBD2,TRBV2,CASSVERGTNTGELFF,TGTGCCAGCAGTGTTGAGCGGGGTACTAACACCGGGGAGCTGTTTTTT
TRBJ1-1,NA,NA,TRBV7-8,CASSLPQGVNTEAFF,TGTGCCAGCAGCTTACCGCAGGGTGTGAACACTGAAGCTTTCTTT
TRBJ2-7,NA,TRBD2,TRBV5-1,CASSLGQRGFGEQYF,TGCGCCAGCAGCTTGGGTCAGCGGGGGTTTGGCGAGCAGTACTTC
TRBJ2-7,many,NA,TRBV20-1,CSARERLSYEQYF,TGCAGTGCTAGAGAAAGACTTTCCTACGAGCAGTACTTC
TRBJ2-5,few,TRBD1,TRBV6-2/TRBV6-3,CASSWYSGQGHETQYF,TGTGCCAGCAGTTGGTACTCGGGACAGGGGCACGAGACCCAGTACTTC
TRBJ2-7,many,TRBD2,TRBV7-3,CASSRTDGYHPGLAGVELEQYF,TGTGCCAGCAGCCGAACGGACGGGTACCACCCGGGACTAGCGGGAGTAGAACTCGAGCAGTACTTC
TRBJ2-5,NA,NA,TRBV6-5,CASSSPGLGTQYF,TGTGCCAGCAGTTCCCCGGGTCTGGGGACCCAGTACTTC
TRBJ1-1,few,TRBD1,TRBV5-6,CASSSDREDTEAFF,TGTGCCAGCAGCTCGGACAGGGAAGACACTGAAGCTTTCTTT
TRBJ1-2,many,NA,TRBV18,CASSRDPLTYGYTF,TGTGCCAGCTCGCGTGACCCCTTGACTTATGGCTACACCTTC
TRBJ2-1,NA,TRBD1,TRBV7-9,CASSSEGASSYNEQFF,TGTGCCAGCAGCAGTGAGGGGGCGAGCTCCTACAATGAGCAGTTCTTC
TRBJ2-7,many,TRBD2,TRBV6-1,CASSPTSGTYEQYF,TGTGCCAGCAGCCCGACTAGCGGGACCTACGAGCAGTACTTC
TRBJ1-5,many,NA,TRBV19,CASRLRDTGNQPQHF,TGTGCCAGTAGGCTTAGAGACACGGGGAATCAGCCCCAGCATTTT
TRBJ2-7,few,NA,TRBV5-4,CASSLEEGAMEQYF,TGTGCCAGCAGCTTGGAGGAGGGGGCGATGGAGCAGTACTTC
TRBJ1-1,many,NA,TRBV2,CAEGGSSEAFF,TGTGCCGAGGGAGGGTCTTCTGAAGCTTTCTTT
TRBJ2-1,many,NA,TRBV3-1,CASSRFRPINEQFF,TGTGCCAGCAGCCGTTTCAGACCCATCAATGAGCAGTTCTTC
TRBJ2-1,NA,NA,TRBV5-6,CASSPRWQGFDNEQFF,TGTGCCAGCAGCCCCCGTTGGCAGGGTTTCGACAATGAGCAGTTCTTC
TRBJ2-2,few,NA,TRBV7-3,CASSLTNEHSNDGLFF,TGTGCCAGCAGCTTAACGAACGAACATTCGAACGATGGGCTGTTTTTT
TRBJ2-7,NA,TRBD1,TRBV3-1,CASSSPGTGAVYEQYF,TGTGCCAGCAGCTCACCCGGGACAGGGGCTGTCTACGAGCAGTACTTC
TRBJ2-1,NA,NA,TRBV5-5,CASSQASQGYNEQFF,TGTGCCAGCAGCCAAGCCAGCCAGGGGTACAATGAGCAGTTCTTC
TRBJ2-7,many,TRBD2,TRBV20-1,CSARVTLAGNQDEQYF,TGCAGTGCTAGAGTAACCCTAGCGGGAAATCAAGACGAGCAGTACTTC
TRBJ2-3,NA,NA,TRBV12-3/TRBV12-4,CASSFPGMGTDTQYF,TGTGCCAGCAGCTTCCCCGGGATGGGTACAGATACGCAGTATTTT
TRBJ1-4,many,NA,TRBV5-1,CASSYSPGNEKLFF,TGCGCCAGCAGCTATAGTCCGGGGAATGAAAAACTGTTTTTT
TRBJ1-1,many,TRBD1,TRBV27,CASSKSLGTAPSNTEAFF,TGTGCCAGCAGTAAATCCCTTGGGACAGCCCCCTCGAACACTGAAGCTTTCTTT
TRBJ2-2,few,NA,TRBV24-1,CATCLNTGELFF,TGTGCCACCTGCCTTAACACCGGGGAGCTGTTTTTT
TRBJ2-1,NA,NA,TRBV19,CASSIGTTGSEQFF,TGTGCCAGTAGTATCGGGACGACCGGGAGTGAGCAGTTCTTC
TRBJ1-1,few,TRBD1,TRBV29-1,CSWGQGGMNTEAFF,TGCAGCTGGGGACAGGGGGGCATGAACACTGAAGCTTTCTTT
TRBJ1-1,NA,TRBD1,TRBV20-1,CSARPGTEHNTEAFF,TGCAGTGCTAGACCCGGGACAGAGCATAACACTGAAGCTTTCTTT
TRBJ1-6,NA,NA,TRBV9,CASSVKGGDNSPLHF,TGTGCCAGCAGCGTAAAAGGGGGAGATAATTCACCCCTCCACTTT
TRBJ2-2,many,NA,TRBV10-3,CASSGDNTGELFF,TGTGCCTCCTCCGGAGATAACACCGGGGAGCTGTTTTTT
TRBJ2-7,NA,NA,TRBV4-1,CASSRETASSYEQYF,TGCGCCAGCAGCCGGGAGACAGCAAGCTCCTACGAGCAGTACTTC
TRBJ2-1,many,TRBD2,TRBV4-1,CASSRSGGEYNEQFF,TGCGCCAGCAGCCGAAGCGGGGGGGAATACAATGAGCAGTTCTTC
TRBJ1-2,many,NA,TRBV28,CASSLRGPSRLTF,TGTGCCAGCAGTTTAAGAGGGCCAAGCCGGCTCACCTTC
TRBJ2-1,NA,TRBD2,TRBV24-1,CATSDHTSGPSYNEQFF,TGTGCCACCAGTGACCATACTAGCGGACCCTCCTACAATGAGCAGTTCTTC